Listed below are T cell receptor beta chains from one sample, sequenced in a study of OX40 agonist ivuxolimab in advanced cancers. Generated by immunoSEQ multiplex PCR, the TCRdb table keeps only in-frame clones and is missing some. The sample carries tens of thousands of clones, 80% to 90% recorded once. The source material was CD4+ or CD8+ T cells sorted from blood, sampled in a trial of the OX40 agonist ivuxolimab. These receptors were obtained from an adult with an advanced solid tumor such as melanoma, head and neck, liver or kidney cancer. Each CDR3 is given with its conserved first and last residue. The D gene is left open where the match is weak. Size values are once, few and many counts, or a class for expanded clones, and some rows have none.

V gene: TRBV28
D gene: TRBD1
J gene: TRBJ1-1
clone size: .
CDR3 protein: CASSLQQGFKTEAFF
CDR3 DNA: TGTGCCAGCAGTTTACAACAGGGGTTTAAGACTGAAGCTTTCTTT

V gene: TRBV15
D gene: TRBD1
J gene: TRBJ1-5
clone size: .
CDR3 protein: CATSKKTGVGISSNQPQHF
CDR3 DNA: TGTGCCACCAGCAAGAAAACAGGGGTTGGGATTAGTAGCAATCAGCCCCAGCATTTT

V gene: TRBV27
D gene: TRBD2
J gene: TRBJ2-3
clone size: .
CDR3 protein: CASSPLAGVADTQYF
CDR3 DNA: TGTGCCAGCAGCCCATTAGCGGGAGTGGCAGATACGCAGTATTTT

V gene: TRBV4-1
D gene: TRBD2
J gene: TRBJ2-2
clone size: few
CDR3 protein: CASSPRTRSTGELFF
CDR3 DNA: TGCGCCAGCAGCCCCAGGACTAGAAGCACCGGGGAGCTGTTTTTT

V gene: TRBV5-6
D gene: .
J gene: TRBJ1-2
clone size: .
CDR3 protein: CASSLTRTYGYTF
CDR3 DNA: TGTGCCAGCAGCTTAACCAGGACCTATGGCTACACCTTC

V gene: TRBV12-5
D gene: TRBD1
J gene: TRBJ1-1
clone size: .
CDR3 protein: CASGLWTGGYTEAFF
CDR3 DNA: TGTGCTAGTGGTTTGTGGACAGGGGGGTACACTGAAGCTTTCTTT

V gene: TRBV2
D gene: .
J gene: TRBJ2-2
clone size: .
CDR3 protein: CASRPFGGRTGELFF
CDR3 DNA: TGTGCCAGCAGACCATTTGGGGGGCGTACCGGGGAGCTGTTTTTT

V gene: TRBV6-6
D gene: .
J gene: TRBJ2-1
clone size: .
CDR3 protein: CASSYFAVYSYNEQFF
CDR3 DNA: TGTGCCAGCAGTTACTTTGCGGTTTACTCCTACAATGAGCAGTTCTTC

V gene: TRBV9
D gene: .
J gene: TRBJ1-2
clone size: .
CDR3 protein: CASSVASKTGNYGYTF
CDR3 DNA: TGTGCCAGCAGCGTAGCTTCGAAGACGGGCAACTATGGCTACACCTTC

V gene: TRBV11-3
D gene: .
J gene: TRBJ2-3
clone size: .
CDR3 protein: CASSSLTSGDTQYF
CDR3 DNA: TGTGCCAGCAGCTCCCTTACGAGTGGAGATACGCAGTATTTT

V gene: TRBV30
D gene: .
J gene: TRBJ2-1
clone size: once
CDR3 protein: CAWSVREYNERFF
CDR3 DNA: TGTGCCTGGAGTGTCCGGGAGTACAATGAGCGGTTCTTC

V gene: TRBV9
D gene: .
J gene: TRBJ2-1
clone size: .
CDR3 protein: CASSVGAGSEQFF
CDR3 DNA: TGTGCCAGCAGCGTAGGAGCGGGCAGTGAGCAGTTCTTC

V gene: TRBV28
D gene: TRBD2
J gene: TRBJ2-1
clone size: .
CDR3 protein: CASSSYLAGDLNEQFF
CDR3 DNA: TGTGCCAGCAGTTCTTACCTAGCGGGAGATCTCAATGAGCAGTTCTTC

V gene: TRBV6-4
D gene: TRBD2
J gene: TRBJ2-1
clone size: many
CDR3 protein: CASSEGGSGANEQFF
CDR3 DNA: TGTGCCAGCAGTGAAGGGGGTAGCGGGGCCAATGAGCAGTTCTTC

V gene: TRBV5-6
D gene: .
J gene: TRBJ1-1
clone size: .
CDR3 protein: CASSPRGRSTEAFF
CDR3 DNA: TGTGCCAGCAGCCCACGGGGGCGTTCGACTGAAGCTTTCTTT

V gene: TRBV12-2
D gene: .
J gene: TRBJ1-2
clone size: .
CDR3 protein: CASRFSKDRLNFINYGYTF
CDR3 DNA: TGTGCAAGTCGCTTTTCTAAAGACAGGCTAAATTTCATAAACTATGGCTACACCTTC

V gene: TRBV11-2
D gene: TRBD2
J gene: TRBJ2-7
clone size: once
CDR3 protein: CASSTSGDRREQYF
CDR3 DNA: TGTGCCAGCAGCACTAGCGGGGACCGACGGGAGCAGTACTTC

V gene: TRBV10-2
D gene: .
J gene: TRBJ2-7
clone size: .
CDR3 protein: CASTRGGLAYEQYF
CDR3 DNA: TGCGCCAGCACCCGAGGAGGTCTAGCCTACGAGCAGTACTTC

V gene: TRBV29-1
D gene: .
J gene: TRBJ2-1
clone size: .
CDR3 protein: CSAGPGERNEQFF
CDR3 DNA: TGCAGCGCCGGACCCGGGGAGAGGAATGAGCAGTTCTTC

V gene: TRBV29-1
D gene: TRBD2
J gene: TRBJ2-2
clone size: .
CDR3 protein: CSVLTSGREVVELFF
CDR3 DNA: TGCAGCGTCCTCACTAGCGGGAGGGAGGTAGTGGAGCTGTTTTTT

V gene: TRBV30
D gene: TRBD2
J gene: TRBJ2-5
clone size: .
CDR3 protein: CAWSSMTSGGLETQYF
CDR3 DNA: TGTGCCTGGAGCTCTATGACTAGCGGGGGCCTAGAGACCCAGTACTTC

V gene: TRBV6-1
D gene: .
J gene: TRBJ2-6
clone size: .
CDR3 protein: CASSRGANVLTF
CDR3 DNA: TGTGCCAGCTCCCGAGGGGCCAACGTCCTGACTTTC

V gene: TRBV2
D gene: .
J gene: TRBJ2-3
clone size: once
CDR3 protein: CASTLAFPSTDTQYF
CDR3 DNA: TGTGCCAGCACGTTAGCCTTTCCTAGCACAGATACGCAGTATTTT

V gene: TRBV14
D gene: TRBD2
J gene: TRBJ2-7
clone size: once
CDR3 protein: CASSQYPGFGLAGAGEQYF
CDR3 DNA: TGTGCCAGCAGCCAGTACCCCGGTTTCGGGCTAGCGGGAGCTGGCGAGCAGTACTTC

V gene: TRBV7-3
D gene: .
J gene: TRBJ2-2
clone size: .
CDR3 protein: CASSLAGPATGELFF
CDR3 DNA: TGTGCCAGCAGCTTAGCGGGGCCAGCTACCGGGGAGCTGTTTTTT

V gene: TRBV4-1
D gene: .
J gene: TRBJ2-2
clone size: .
CDR3 protein: CASSQVWADTGELFF
CDR3 DNA: TGCGCCAGCAGCCAAGTGTGGGCCGACACCGGGGAGCTGTTTTTT

V gene: TRBV19
D gene: .
J gene: TRBJ2-1
clone size: .
CDR3 protein: CASSPRQSNEQFF
CDR3 DNA: TGTGCCAGTAGTCCTCGACAGTCCAATGAGCAGTTCTTC

V gene: TRBV6-5
D gene: .
J gene: TRBJ1-1
clone size: few
CDR3 protein: CASSSPDRGEAFF
CDR3 DNA: TGTGCCAGCAGTTCTCCCGATCGGGGTGAAGCTTTCTTT

V gene: TRBV7-8
D gene: .
J gene: TRBJ2-1
clone size: .
CDR3 protein: CASSAGGAPSSYNEQFF
CDR3 DNA: TGTGCCAGCAGCGCCGGGGGAGCGCCGAGCTCCTACAATGAGCAGTTCTTC

V gene: TRBV2
D gene: TRBD1
J gene: TRBJ1-4
clone size: .
CDR3 protein: CASTGGMEKLFF
CDR3 DNA: TGTGCCAGTACAGGGGGTATGGAAAAACTGTTTTTT

V gene: TRBV29-1
D gene: .
J gene: TRBJ2-1
clone size: once
CDR3 protein: CSVDFRPNEQFF
CDR3 DNA: TGCAGCGTTGACTTCCGACCCAATGAGCAGTTCTTC

V gene: TRBV6-6
D gene: .
J gene: TRBJ2-2
clone size: .
CDR3 protein: CASRDTGELFF
CDR3 DNA: TGTGCCAGCAGGGACACCGGGGAGCTGTTTTTT

V gene: TRBV2
D gene: .
J gene: TRBJ2-3
clone size: .
CDR3 protein: CASSTFRTDTQYF
CDR3 DNA: TGTGCCAGCAGTACATTCAGGACAGATACGCAGTATTTT

V gene: TRBV21-1
D gene: .
J gene: TRBJ2-7
clone size: .
CDR3 protein: CASSAVGGGDISSYEQYF
CDR3 DNA: TGTGCCAGCAGCGCCGTCGGGGGAGGGGACATATCCTCCTACGAGCAGTACTTC

V gene: TRBV9
D gene: .
J gene: TRBJ2-1
clone size: .
CDR3 protein: CASSVGGSHSYNEQFF
CDR3 DNA: TGTGCCAGCAGCGTAGGCGGAAGTCACTCCTACAATGAGCAGTTCTTC

V gene: TRBV4-1
D gene: TRBD1
J gene: TRBJ2-1
clone size: .
CDR3 protein: CASSQVTGGGYNEQFF
CDR3 DNA: TGCGCCAGCAGCCAAGTGACAGGGGGCGGTTACAATGAGCAGTTCTTC

V gene: TRBV19
D gene: .
J gene: TRBJ1-5
clone size: .
CDR3 protein: CASSIWGGSNQPQHF
CDR3 DNA: TGTGCCAGTAGTATTTGGGGGGGAAGCAATCAGCCCCAGCATTTT

V gene: TRBV25-1
D gene: TRBD1
J gene: TRBJ1-2
clone size: few
CDR3 protein: CASSERDRVPYGYTF
CDR3 DNA: TGTGCCAGCAGTGAACGGGACAGGGTACCCTATGGCTACACCTTC

V gene: TRBV5-4
D gene: .
J gene: TRBJ2-5
clone size: .
CDR3 protein: CASSLYQETQYF
CDR3 DNA: TGTGCCAGCAGCTTGTACCAAGAGACCCAGTACTTC

V gene: TRBV9
D gene: .
J gene: TRBJ2-5
clone size: .
CDR3 protein: CASSVSNGDGETQYF
CDR3 DNA: TGTGCCAGCAGCGTGTCTAACGGGGACGGGGAGACCCAGTACTTC

V gene: TRBV6-6
D gene: .
J gene: TRBJ1-2
clone size: .
CDR3 protein: CASREGGYTF
CDR3 DNA: TGTGCCAGCAGGGAGGGCGGCTACACCTTC

V gene: TRBV5-4
D gene: TRBD2
J gene: TRBJ2-1
clone size: .
CDR3 protein: CASSARTSGRRNEQFF
CDR3 DNA: TGTGCCAGCAGCGCCCGGACTAGCGGGAGGAGAAATGAGCAGTTCTTC

V gene: TRBV5-6
D gene: TRBD1
J gene: TRBJ2-1
clone size: .
CDR3 protein: CASSLGGQGYIYNEQFF
CDR3 DNA: TGTGCCAGCAGCTTGGGGGGACAGGGTTATATCTACAATGAGCAGTTCTTC

V gene: TRBV4-1
D gene: .
J gene: TRBJ2-1
clone size: once
CDR3 protein: CASSQEALTAYNEQFF
CDR3 DNA: TGCGCCAGCAGCCAAGAAGCCCTCACCGCCTACAATGAGCAGTTCTTC

V gene: TRBV28
D gene: TRBD1
J gene: TRBJ2-2
clone size: once
CDR3 protein: CASSPDRVTGELFF
CDR3 DNA: TGTGCCAGCAGCCCGGACAGGGTAACCGGGGAGCTGTTTTTT

V gene: TRBV30
D gene: .
J gene: TRBJ2-7
clone size: .
CDR3 protein: CAWEGPTYEQYF
CDR3 DNA: TGTGCCTGGGAGGGACCTACCTACGAGCAGTACTTC

V gene: TRBV27
D gene: .
J gene: TRBJ1-2
clone size: .
CDR3 protein: CASSPTGFNYGYTF
CDR3 DNA: TGTGCCAGCAGTCCCACAGGATTTAACTATGGCTACACCTTC

V gene: TRBV19
D gene: TRBD1
J gene: TRBJ1-1
clone size: .
CDR3 protein: CASSNLDRVTEAFF
CDR3 DNA: TGTGCCAGCAGCAACTTAGACAGGGTCACTGAAGCTTTCTTT

V gene: TRBV7-9
D gene: .
J gene: TRBJ2-7
clone size: once
CDR3 protein: CASSRAPYPYEQYF
CDR3 DNA: TGTGCCAGCAGCCGCGCACCATACCCCTACGAGCAGTACTTC

V gene: TRBV2
D gene: .
J gene: TRBJ1-6
clone size: .
CDR3 protein: CASSESAGRNSPLHF
CDR3 DNA: TGTGCCAGCAGTGAATCGGCAGGGAGGAATTCACCCCTCCACTTT

V gene: TRBV7-9
D gene: TRBD2
J gene: TRBJ2-7
clone size: .
CDR3 protein: CASSLGVAGRSYEQYF
CDR3 DNA: TGTGCCAGCAGCTTAGGAGTAGCGGGAAGGAGCTACGAGCAGTACTTC

V gene: TRBV6-4
D gene: TRBD1
J gene: TRBJ2-5
clone size: .
CDR3 protein: CARLRDSGVEETQYF
CDR3 DNA: TGTGCCAGACTCCGGGACAGCGGCGTGGAAGAGACCCAGTACTTC

V gene: TRBV6-6
D gene: .
J gene: TRBJ1-2
clone size: .
CDR3 protein: CASSYSAGRAWGGYTF
CDR3 DNA: TGTGCCAGCAGTTACAGCGCAGGGAGGGCCTGGGGTGGCTACACCTTC

V gene: TRBV5-5
D gene: .
J gene: TRBJ1-3
clone size: .
CDR3 protein: CASSFVSLENSGNTIYF
CDR3 DNA: TGTGCCAGCAGCTTCGTGTCCCTGGAAAACTCTGGAAACACCATATATTTT

V gene: TRBV5-1
D gene: .
J gene: TRBJ2-3
clone size: .
CDR3 protein: CASSLETDTQYF
CDR3 DNA: TGCGCCAGCAGCTTGGAGACGGATACGCAGTATTTT

V gene: TRBV4-3
D gene: .
J gene: TRBJ1-1
clone size: .
CDR3 protein: CASSQDRGRRTEAFF
CDR3 DNA: TGCGCCAGCAGCCAAGACCGGGGGCGGCGGACTGAAGCTTTCTTT

V gene: TRBV4-2
D gene: .
J gene: TRBJ1-1
clone size: .
CDR3 protein: CASSRGTEAFF
CDR3 DNA: TGTGCCAGCAGCAGGGGCACTGAAGCTTTCTTT

V gene: TRBV4-1
D gene: .
J gene: TRBJ1-1
clone size: .
CDR3 protein: CASSQDRVSNTEAFF
CDR3 DNA: TGCGCCAGCAGCCAAGATAGGGTTTCGAACACTGAAGCTTTCTTT

V gene: TRBV19
D gene: TRBD1
J gene: TRBJ2-7
clone size: .
CDR3 protein: CASGQLQGEVYEQYF
CDR3 DNA: TGTGCCAGTGGCCAACTACAGGGGGAGGTCTACGAGCAGTACTTC

V gene: TRBV5-1
D gene: .
J gene: TRBJ2-5
clone size: .
CDR3 protein: CASSLEVPSQETQYF
CDR3 DNA: TGCGCCAGCAGCTTGGAGGTTCCAAGCCAAGAGACCCAGTACTTC